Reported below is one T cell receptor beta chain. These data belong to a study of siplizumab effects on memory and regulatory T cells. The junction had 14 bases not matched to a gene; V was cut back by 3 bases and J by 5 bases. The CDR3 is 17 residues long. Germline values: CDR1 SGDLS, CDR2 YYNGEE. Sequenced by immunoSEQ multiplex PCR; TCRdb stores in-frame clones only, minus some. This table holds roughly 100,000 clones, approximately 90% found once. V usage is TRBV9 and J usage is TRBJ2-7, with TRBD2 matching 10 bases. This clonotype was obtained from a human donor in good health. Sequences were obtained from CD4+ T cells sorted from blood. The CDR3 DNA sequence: TGTGCCAGCAGCGCCCGGGGGAGCGGGAGGGCCAAAGACGAGCAGTACTTC. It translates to CASSARGSGRAKDEQYF.